The rows below give T cell receptor beta chains drawn from one sample of a study of CXCR3-negative and CXCR3-positive naive CD8 T cells. From its re-call of the 5' RACE reads, TCRdb lists each CDR3 protein once, without DNA. Its clone listing holds about 150,000 distinct CDR3 sequences. Material: naive CXCR3+ CD8+ T cells from blood. The receptors shown here come from a human donor in good health. Some clones in this sample may be carry-over from other donors' samples. Both conserved end residues are part of each CDR3. Fields, in order: J gene, V gene, CDR3 protein.

TRBJ2-1 TRBV5-1 CASSLDWKVVEQFF
TRBJ2-1 TRBV13 CASQNAGFSYNEQFF
TRBJ2-5 TRBV2 CASSDRVAGPQETQYF
TRBJ2-1 TRBV7-9 CASSLVTSGIYNEQFF
TRBJ2-7 TRBV28 CASSLLSMSYEQYF
TRBJ2-1 TRBV9 CASSDYGSGNEQFF
TRBJ2-2 TRBV4-3 CASSQDTSSDTGELFF
TRBJ1-1 TRBV20-1 CSARGTLLDTEAFF
TRBJ2-7 TRBV6-5 CASSYSRTMSSYEQYF
TRBJ2-2 TRBV6-5 CASSYLSGELFF
TRBJ2-7 TRBV7-9 CASSSTGTDEQYF
TRBJ2-2 TRBV28 CASSTLRGLAGGSRTGELFF
TRBJ2-3 TRBV24-1 CATSEGQGMDTQYF
TRBJ1-2 TRBV7-9 CASSFGSDYGYTF
TRBJ2-7 TRBV11-3 CASSYPGDAYEQYF
TRBJ2-7 TRBV29-1 CSVARSGSYYEQYF
TRBJ2-1 TRBV27 CASTAGTGAWGQFF
TRBJ2-1 TRBV1 CTSSSFIGALTNEQFF
TRBJ1-5 TRBV7-9 CASSLDGFNQPQHF
TRBJ2-7 TRBV5-1 CASSLYSAPYEQYF
TRBJ2-7 TRBV29-1 CSVEGTGKTYEQYF
TRBJ1-1 TRBV19 CASSYPTGGNTEAFF
TRBJ2-7 TRBV6-6 CASTYGTSGASEQYF
TRBJ2-7 TRBV19 CATEVPGGYEQYF
TRBJ2-1 TRBV28 CASNRETGPNEQFF
TRBJ2-3 TRBV20-1 CSARAGGTITDTQYF
TRBJ2-2 TRBV27 CASSTSGGAGFTGELFF
TRBJ2-2 TRBV6-6 CASSSRDRGTGELFF
TRBJ2-7 TRBV5-1 CASSVGPDGTYEQYF
TRBJ2-1 TRBV4-2 CASSQAGSTYNEQFF
TRBJ2-2 TRBV7-6 CASSLISSGRDPGELFF
TRBJ1-5 TRBV12-3/TRBV12-4 CASSLGRRGPEVPNQPQHF
TRBJ1-6 TRBV28 CASRDMRNSPLHF
TRBJ2-3 TRBV29-1 CSVEEDRRYPTDTQYF
TRBJ2-1 TRBV4-3 CASSRGSGLASNEQFF
TRBJ2-5 TRBV5-1 CASSLVGTAETQYF
TRBJ1-1 TRBV25-1 CASGPTNTEAFF
TRBJ2-3 TRBV29-1 CSVEAPSGWATDTQYF
TRBJ1-4 TRBV5-1 CASSSGGDREKLFF
TRBJ2-1 TRBV3-1 CASSQNQGYDDEQFF
TRBJ2-5 TRBV9 CASSGQGSRGTQYF
TRBJ2-1 TRBV12-3/TRBV12-4 CASRAPTRGVVNEQFF
TRBJ2-7 TRBV5-6 CASRYQTDAYEQYF
TRBJ2-5 TRBV28 CASRVRQTRETQYF
TRBJ2-7 TRBV2 CASSPGQGPFFYEQYF